A selection of T cell receptor beta chains follows, all from one sample in a study of T cell therapy after organ transplantation. No antigen is known for these receptors. The table came from immunoSEQ multiplex PCR; TCRdb's copy has only in-frame clones and leaves some out. Among 45,000 to 60,000 clones listed, approximately 94% were seen once. Sample: CD8+ T cells from blood, taken before autologous CMV-specific T cell therapy. All receptors come from a human patient who had received a solid organ transplant and had CMV disease. CDR3s include the opening cysteine and the closing phenylalanine or tryptophan. Fields, in order: J gene, CDR3 length, clone size, D gene, V gene, CDR3 protein, CDR3 DNA. A D gene is named only where the DNA matches it firmly. For some rows the clone size is stated as once, few or many, or as a class when expanded; others skip it.

TRBJ2-1,10,few,-,TRBV20-1,CSASNNEQFF,TGCAGTGCTTCTAACAATGAGCAGTTCTTC
TRBJ2-7,13,-,-,TRBV13,CASSLGRGREQYF,TGTGCCAGCAGCTTAGGCAGGGGGAGGGAGCAGTACTTC
TRBJ2-5,15,-,TRBD1,TRBV27,CASSTLQGAGETQYF,TGTGCCAGCAGTACATTACAGGGGGCAGGAGAGACCCAGTACTTC
TRBJ2-5,16,-,TRBD1,TRBV25-1,CASSERDRQLQETQYF,TGTGCCAGCAGTGAGAGGGACAGGCAACTCCAAGAGACCCAGTACTTC
TRBJ1-1,15,few,TRBD1,TRBV6-1,CASSEGGQGGTEAFF,TGTGCCAGCAGTGAAGGGGGACAGGGAGGCACTGAAGCTTTCTTT
TRBJ2-3,16,-,-,TRBV9,CARWGYQGHCTDTQYF,TGTGCCAGGTGGGGGTATCAGGGACACTGCACAGATACGCAGTATTTT
TRBJ2-1,17,-,TRBD2,TRBV5-6,CASSLQAGTSSYNEQFF,TGTGCCAGCAGCTTGCAAGCGGGAACGAGCTCCTACAATGAGCAGTTCTTC
TRBJ2-7,14,-,-,TRBV6-5,CASSYSNTVYEQYF,TGTGCCAGCAGTTACTCGAATACAGTCTACGAGCAGTACTTC
TRBJ2-1,15,-,TRBD2,TRBV4-1,CASSQTSGSYNEQFF,TGCGCCAGCAGCCAGACTAGCGGGTCCTACAATGAGCAGTTCTTC
TRBJ1-1,13,-,TRBD1,TRBV6-6,CAKVDRGHTEAFF,TGTGCCAAAGTAGACAGGGGTCACACTGAAGCTTTCTTT
TRBJ1-2,19,-,-,TRBV4-1,CASSQRIFEERRTADGYTF,TGCGCCAGCAGCCAGCGAATTTTCGAAGAGCGCCGGACAGCGGATGGCTACACCTTC
TRBJ1-2,16,-,-,TRBV4-3,CASSPVLGGGSYGYTF,TGCGCCAGCAGCCCCGTCTTGGGGGGAGGTAGCTATGGCTACACCTTC
TRBJ1-1,13,-,-,TRBV7-9,CASSSQGDTEAFF,TGTGCCAGCAGCTCACAGGGAGACACTGAAGCTTTCTTT
TRBJ1-1,13,-,-,TRBV19,CATGTYELAEAFF,TGTGCCACAGGGACATACGAACTGGCTGAAGCTTTCTTT
TRBJ2-1,12,-,-,TRBV5-4,CASSLGLNEQFF,TGTGCCAGCAGCTTGGGACTTAATGAGCAGTTCTTC
TRBJ2-4,14,-,-,TRBV6-5,CASRSLKWENIQYF,TGTGCCAGCAGGTCGCTTAAGTGGGAAAACATTCAGTACTTC
TRBJ2-2,18,-,TRBD2,TRBV18,CASSPPGLAGGDTGELFF,TGTGCCAGCTCACCACCGGGACTAGCGGGGGGTGACACCGGGGAGCTGTTTTTT
TRBJ1-1,15,-,-,TRBV27,CASSFEVRGVGEAFF,TGTGCCAGCAGTTTTGAGGTGAGGGGAGTGGGTGAAGCTTTCTTT
TRBJ2-3,16,-,TRBD1,TRBV19,CASSIKRTGGTDTQYF,TGTGCCAGTAGTATAAAGAGGACAGGGGGCACAGATACGCAGTATTTT
TRBJ2-5,14,once,-,TRBV5-5,CASSLASYQETQYF,TGTGCCAGCAGCTTGGCTTCCTACCAAGAGACCCAGTACTTC
TRBJ1-2,14,-,-,TRBV9,CASSSRTGSYGYTF,TGTGCCAGCAGCTCACGAACAGGGAGCTATGGCTACACCTTC
TRBJ2-7,12,once,-,TRBV6-5,CASSPDAYEQYF,TGTGCCAGCAGCCCGGACGCCTACGAGCAGTACTTC